A selection of T cell receptor beta chains follows, all from one sample in a study of CD8 T cells in ankylosing spondylitis. TCRdb re-derived calls from the 5' RACE reads in MiXCR, one entry per CDR3 protein. The data show some 30,000 distinct CDR3 sequences, less than 40% seen once. The sequenced sample consisted of synovial fluid, either unsorted or a sorted T cell fraction (not recorded which). The receptors here all came from a male donor with ankylosing spondylitis. Both conserved end residues are part of each CDR3. A D gene is named only where the DNA matches it firmly. Clone size is stated in some rows and not others, as once, few, many or a class when expanded.

V,J,size,length,D,CDR3,DNA
TRBV14,TRBJ2-3,few,15,NA,CASSSRTTRGDTQYF,TGTGCCAGCAGCTCCCGGACTACCAGGGGAGATACGCAGTATTTT
TRBV7-2,TRBJ2-7,NA,15,TRBD2,CASSLVGASGYEQYF,TGTGCCAGCAGCCTAGTTGGGGCTAGCGGCTACGAGCAGTACTTC
TRBV2,TRBJ2-7,NA,15,NA,CASSEAGDSVYEQYF,TGTGCCAGCAGTGAAGCTGGCGATAGCGTATACGAGCAGTACTTC
TRBV4-1,TRBJ2-2,NA,14,NA,CASSQAPGDGELFF,TGCGCCAGCAGCCAAGCACCGGGAGACGGGGAGCTGTTTTTT
TRBV4-2,TRBJ1-2,few,17,NA,CASSQANSANSYYGYTF,TGTGCCAGCAGCCAAGCTAATTCCGCTAACAGTTACTATGGCTACACCTTC
TRBV7-9,TRBJ1-1,NA,15,NA,CASSLDLLENTEAFF,TGTGCCAGCAGCCTTGACTTGCTGGAGAACACTGAAGCTTTCTTT
TRBV11-3,TRBJ2-5,NA,18,TRBD1,CASSLEVQTGTGGETQYF,TGTGCCAGCAGCTTAGAAGTACAAACCGGGACAGGAGGAGAGACCCAGTACTTC
TRBV27,TRBJ1-5,NA,12,NA,CASSQTNQPQHF,TGTGCCAGCAGCCAAACTAATCAGCCCCAGCATTTT
TRBV21-1,TRBJ2-3,NA,21,NA,CANKLSGRANISPHGTDTQYF,TGTGCCAACAAACTAAGCGGGAGGGCCAACATCTCCCCCCACGGGACAGATACGCAGTATTTT
TRBV12-5,TRBJ2-3,NA,16,NA,CASGLMMGGLTDTQYF,TGTGCTAGTGGTTTGATGATGGGAGGACTCACAGATACGCAGTATTTT
TRBV28,TRBJ2-3,few,14,NA,CASSLVAGTDTQYF,TGTGCCAGCAGTTTGGTGGCAGGCACAGATACGCAGTATTTT
TRBV11-2,TRBJ2-1,many,11,NA,CASQAGNEQFF,TGTGCCAGCCAGGCGGGAAATGAGCAGTTCTTC
TRBV6-2/TRBV6-3,TRBJ1-1,few,14,TRBD1,CASSSGQGVTEAFF,TGTGCCAGCAGTTCGGGACAGGGGGTCACTGAAGCTTTCTTT
TRBV15,TRBJ2-1,few,16,NA,CATSRVGLSSYNEQFF,TGTGCCACCAGCAGAGTAGGTCTGAGCTCCTACAATGAGCAGTTCTTC